The 5 T cell receptor beta chains in this list originate from one sample, sequenced in a study of Graves' ophthalmopathy and Graves' hyperthyroidism. From RNA, the CDR3 regions of TCR beta chains were amplified and sequenced. After a first-round RT-PCR with HTBI primers, a second-round multiplex PCR was run. TCRdb itself ran the multiplex PCR reads through MiXCR, one entry per CDR3 protein. This sample has about 410,000 distinct CDR3 sequences; approximately 20% occur once, and the top ten carry 1.6%. Sequencing was performed on peripheral blood. These receptors were taken from a woman younger than 30 with Graves' ophthalmopathy.

This clonotype was recorded at least ten times. The chain couples TRBV6-2 or TRBV6-3 to TRBJ1-5; no reliable D call. The CDR3 length is 14 residues. In germline, CDR1 is MNHEY, CDR2 SVGEGT. V gave up 6 bases and J gave up 1 base, with 10 bases separating them. The CDR3 protein is CASSRELSNQPQHF. For the CDR3, the DNA is TGTGCCAGCAGCCGGGAACTGAGCAATCAGCCCCAGCATTTT.

This clonotype was found a few times. This chain uses TRBV20-1 with TRBJ2-6, with D unclear. The CDR3 extends over 14 amino acids. V lost 7 bases and J 0 bases, leaving 10 bases between the germline ends. Germline V gene lookup returns CDR1 DFQATT and CDR2 SNEGSKA (reference sequence). DNA for the CDR3: TGCAGTGGGAGCCCCCACTCTGGGGCCAACGTCCTGACTTTC. It yields the protein CSGSPHSGANVLTF.

This clonotype was observed at least ten times. The chain combines TRBV6-2 or TRBV6-3 with TRBJ2-7; 13 nucleotides line up with TRBD2. This CDR3 spans 18 amino acids. Trimming removed 8 bases from V and 5 bases from J; junction bases left unmatched: 18. CDR1 MNHEY and CDR2 SVGEGT come from the germline V gene. The CDR3 protein is CASSPGLAGDFRPDEQYF. The CDR3 coding sequence is TGTGCCAGCTCTCCCGGACTAGCGGGAGATTTTAGACCCGACGAGCAGTACTTC.

This clonotype was seen only a few times. CDR3 region: CASSEDRGMENTIYF. DNA of the CDR3: TGTGCCAGCAGTGAAGACAGGGGGATGGAAAACACCATATATTTT. The chain couples TRBV6-1 to TRBJ1-3, with 8 positions matching TRBD1. This CDR3 spans 15 amino acids. J lost 6 bases, V lost 1 base, and 5 bases had no gene match. Germline CDR1 reads MNHNS; CDR2 reads SASEGT.

This clonotype was counted ten times or more. J is TRBJ1-1 and V is TRBV20-1, with 7 bases lining up with TRBD1. The germline gives CDR1 DFQATT, CDR2 SNEGSKA (reference sequence). This CDR3 contains 13 residues. Germline trimming cut 4 bases from V and 6 bases from J; bases unmatched to any gene: 8. The CDR3 DNA reads TGCAGTGCTACACAGGGGTACGGGGCTGAAGCTTTCTTT. This gives the protein CSATQGYGAEAFF.